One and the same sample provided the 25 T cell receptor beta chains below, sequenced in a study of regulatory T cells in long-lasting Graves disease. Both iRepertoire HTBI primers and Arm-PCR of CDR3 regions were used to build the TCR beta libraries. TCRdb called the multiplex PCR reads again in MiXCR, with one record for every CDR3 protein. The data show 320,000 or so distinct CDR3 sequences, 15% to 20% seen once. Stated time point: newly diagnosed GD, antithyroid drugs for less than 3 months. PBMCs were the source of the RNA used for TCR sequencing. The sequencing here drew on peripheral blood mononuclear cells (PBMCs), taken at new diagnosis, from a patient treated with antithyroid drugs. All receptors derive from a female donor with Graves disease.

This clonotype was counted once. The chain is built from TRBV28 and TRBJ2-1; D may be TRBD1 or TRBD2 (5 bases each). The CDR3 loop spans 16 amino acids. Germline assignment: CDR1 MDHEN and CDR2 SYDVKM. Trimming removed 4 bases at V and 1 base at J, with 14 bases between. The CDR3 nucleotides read TGTGCCAGCAGTTCTTCCGGGACGGGATCCTACAATGAGCAGTTCTTC. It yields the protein CASSSSGTGSYNEQFF.

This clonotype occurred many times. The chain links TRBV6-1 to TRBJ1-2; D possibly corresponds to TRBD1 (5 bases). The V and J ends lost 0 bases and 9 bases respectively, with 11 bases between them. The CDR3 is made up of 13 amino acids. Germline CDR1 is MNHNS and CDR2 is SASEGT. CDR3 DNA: TGTGCCAGCAGTGAAGCCCGGGGGGGGAGCTACACCTTC. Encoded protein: CASSEARGGSYTF.

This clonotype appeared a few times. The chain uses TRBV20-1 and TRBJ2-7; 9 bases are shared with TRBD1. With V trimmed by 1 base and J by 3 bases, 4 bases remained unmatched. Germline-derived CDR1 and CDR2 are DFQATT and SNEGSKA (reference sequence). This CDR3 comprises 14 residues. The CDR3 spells CSARGRDRVYEQYF. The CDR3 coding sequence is TGCAGTGCTAGAGGCCGGGACAGGGTCTACGAGCAGTACTTC.

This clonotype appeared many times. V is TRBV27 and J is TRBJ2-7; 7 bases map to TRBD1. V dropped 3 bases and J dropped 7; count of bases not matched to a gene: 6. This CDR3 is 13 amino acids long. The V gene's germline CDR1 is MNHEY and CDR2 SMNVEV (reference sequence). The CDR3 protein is CASSFGTVGEQYF. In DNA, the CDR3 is TGTGCCAGCAGTTTCGGGACAGTGGGGGAGCAGTACTTC.

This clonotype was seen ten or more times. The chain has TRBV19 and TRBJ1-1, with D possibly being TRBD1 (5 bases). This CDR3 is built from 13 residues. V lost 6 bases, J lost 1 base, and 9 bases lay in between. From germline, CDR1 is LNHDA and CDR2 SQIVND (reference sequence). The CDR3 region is CASRLTENTEAFF. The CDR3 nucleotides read TGTGCCAGTAGACTGACAGAGAACACTGAAGCTTTCTTT.

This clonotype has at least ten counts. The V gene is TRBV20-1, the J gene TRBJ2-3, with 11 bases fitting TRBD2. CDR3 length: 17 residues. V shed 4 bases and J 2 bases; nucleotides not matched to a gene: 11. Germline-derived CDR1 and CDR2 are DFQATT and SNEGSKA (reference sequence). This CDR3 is CSATPLLAGGLTDTQYF. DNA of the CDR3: TGCAGTGCTACCCCGCTTCTAGCGGGAGGACTCACAGATACGCAGTATTTT.

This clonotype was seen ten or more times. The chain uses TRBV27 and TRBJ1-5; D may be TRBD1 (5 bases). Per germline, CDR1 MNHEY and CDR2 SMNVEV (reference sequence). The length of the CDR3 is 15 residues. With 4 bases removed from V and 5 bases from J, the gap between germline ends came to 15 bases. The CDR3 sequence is CASSSDPEGHQPQHF. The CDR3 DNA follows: TGTGCCAGCAGTTCGGACCCCGAGGGGCATCAGCCCCAGCATTTT.

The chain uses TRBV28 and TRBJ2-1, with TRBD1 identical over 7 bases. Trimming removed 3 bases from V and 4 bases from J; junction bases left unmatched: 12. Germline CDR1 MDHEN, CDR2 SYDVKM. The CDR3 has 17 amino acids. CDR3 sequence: CASSFSWTDREYNEQFF. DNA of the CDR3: TGTGCCAGCAGTTTCTCGTGGACTGACAGGGAATACAATGAGCAGTTCTTC.

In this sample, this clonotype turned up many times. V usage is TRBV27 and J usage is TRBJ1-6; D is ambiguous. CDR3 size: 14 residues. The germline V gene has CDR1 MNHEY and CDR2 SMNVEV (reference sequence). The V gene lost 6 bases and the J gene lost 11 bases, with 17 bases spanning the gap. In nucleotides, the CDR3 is TGTGCCAGCAGCATCCAGGAGAAATTCGCACCCCTCCACTTT. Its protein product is CASSIQEKFAPLHF.

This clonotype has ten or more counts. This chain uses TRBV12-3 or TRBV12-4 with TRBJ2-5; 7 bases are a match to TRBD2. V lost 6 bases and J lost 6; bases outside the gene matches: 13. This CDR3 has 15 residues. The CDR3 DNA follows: TGTGCCAGCAGCTTCAATACTAGGGGACTAAAGACCCAGTACTTC. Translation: CASSFNTRGLKTQYF.

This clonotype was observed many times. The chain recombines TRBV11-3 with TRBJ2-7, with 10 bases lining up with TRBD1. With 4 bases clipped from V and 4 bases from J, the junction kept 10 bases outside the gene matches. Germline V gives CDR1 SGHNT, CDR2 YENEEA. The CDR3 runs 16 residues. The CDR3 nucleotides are TGTGCCAGCAGCTCTCAACGGACAGGGGGACTATACGAGCAGTACTTC. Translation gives CASSSQRTGGLYEQYF.

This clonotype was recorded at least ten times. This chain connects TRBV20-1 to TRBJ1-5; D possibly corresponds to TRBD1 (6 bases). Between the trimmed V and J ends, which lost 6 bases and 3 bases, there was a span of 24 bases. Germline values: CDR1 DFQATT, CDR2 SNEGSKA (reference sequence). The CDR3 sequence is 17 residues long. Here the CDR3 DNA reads TGCAGTGCCACACAGATCGGGGGCAATAGGGTCAATCAGCCCCAGCATTTT. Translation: CSATQIGGNRVNQPQHF.

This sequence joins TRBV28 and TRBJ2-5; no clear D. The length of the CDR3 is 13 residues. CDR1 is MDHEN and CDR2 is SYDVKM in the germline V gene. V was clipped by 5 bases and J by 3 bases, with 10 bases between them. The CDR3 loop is CASSVLDEETQYF. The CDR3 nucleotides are TGTGCCAGCAGTGTTTTGGACGAAGAGACCCAGTACTTC.

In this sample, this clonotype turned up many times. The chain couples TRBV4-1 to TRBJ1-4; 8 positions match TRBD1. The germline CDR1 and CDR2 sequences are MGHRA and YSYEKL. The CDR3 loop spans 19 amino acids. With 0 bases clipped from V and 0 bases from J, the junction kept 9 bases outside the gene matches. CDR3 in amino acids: CASSQDPGGDFSTNEKLFF. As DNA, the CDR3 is TGCGCCAGCAGCCAAGATCCAGGGGGCGATTTCTCAACTAATGAAAAACTGTTTTTT.

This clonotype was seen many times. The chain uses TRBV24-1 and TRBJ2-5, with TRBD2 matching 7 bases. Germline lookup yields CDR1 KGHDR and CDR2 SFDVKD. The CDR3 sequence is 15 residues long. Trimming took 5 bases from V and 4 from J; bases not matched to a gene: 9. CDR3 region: CATSGPWGEGETQYF. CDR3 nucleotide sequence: TGTGCCACCAGTGGTCCATGGGGGGAGGGAGAGACCCAGTACTTC.

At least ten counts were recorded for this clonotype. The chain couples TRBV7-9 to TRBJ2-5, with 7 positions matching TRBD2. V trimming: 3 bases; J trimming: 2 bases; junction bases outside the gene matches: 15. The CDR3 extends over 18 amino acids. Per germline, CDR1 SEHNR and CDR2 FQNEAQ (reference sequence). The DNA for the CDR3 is TGTGCCAGCAGCTTTCCTCAACCGGCGCGGGGGATTCAAGAGACCCAGTACTTC. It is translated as CASSFPQPARGIQETQYF.

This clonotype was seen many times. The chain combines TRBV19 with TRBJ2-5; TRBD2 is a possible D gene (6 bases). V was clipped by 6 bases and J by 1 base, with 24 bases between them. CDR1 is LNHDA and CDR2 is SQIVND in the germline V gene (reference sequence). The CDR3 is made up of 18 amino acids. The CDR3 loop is CASSPGLWRGEAQETQYF. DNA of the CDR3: TGTGCCAGTAGCCCCGGATTGTGGAGGGGTGAGGCCCAAGAGACCCAGTACTTC.

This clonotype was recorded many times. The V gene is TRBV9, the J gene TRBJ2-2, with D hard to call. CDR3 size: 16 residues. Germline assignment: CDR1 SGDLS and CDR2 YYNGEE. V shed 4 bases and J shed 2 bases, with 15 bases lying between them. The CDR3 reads CASSPVALPNTGELFF. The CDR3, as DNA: TGTGCCAGCAGCCCCGTGGCTCTACCTAACACCGGGGAGCTGTTTTTT.

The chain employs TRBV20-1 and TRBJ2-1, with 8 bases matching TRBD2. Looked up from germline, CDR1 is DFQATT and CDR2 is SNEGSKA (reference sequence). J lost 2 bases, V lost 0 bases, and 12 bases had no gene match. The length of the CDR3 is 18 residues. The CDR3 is CSARDHMKLAEAYNEQFF. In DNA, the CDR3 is TGCAGTGCTAGAGATCATATGAAACTAGCGGAAGCCTACAATGAGCAGTTCTTC.

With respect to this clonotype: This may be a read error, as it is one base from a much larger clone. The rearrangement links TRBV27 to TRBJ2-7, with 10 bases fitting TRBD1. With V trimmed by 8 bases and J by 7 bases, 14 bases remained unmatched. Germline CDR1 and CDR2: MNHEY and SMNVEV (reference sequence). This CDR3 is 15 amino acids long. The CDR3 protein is CASGNSGTGVEEQYF. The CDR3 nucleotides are TGTGCCAGCGGTAACTCCGGGACAGGGGTAGAGGAGCAGTACTTC.

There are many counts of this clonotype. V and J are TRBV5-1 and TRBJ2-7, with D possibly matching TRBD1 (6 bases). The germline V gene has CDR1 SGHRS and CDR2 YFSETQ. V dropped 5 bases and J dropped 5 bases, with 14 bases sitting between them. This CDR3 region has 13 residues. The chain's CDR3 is CASSADRVNEQYF. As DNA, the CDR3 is TGCGCCAGCAGTGCGGACAGAGTTAACGAGCAGTACTTC.

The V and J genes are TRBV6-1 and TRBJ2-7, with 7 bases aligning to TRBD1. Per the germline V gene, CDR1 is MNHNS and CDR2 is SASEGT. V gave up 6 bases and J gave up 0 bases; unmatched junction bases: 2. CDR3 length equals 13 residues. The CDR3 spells CASRWDSSYEQYF. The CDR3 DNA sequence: TGTGCCAGCAGATGGGACAGCTCCTACGAGCAGTACTTC.

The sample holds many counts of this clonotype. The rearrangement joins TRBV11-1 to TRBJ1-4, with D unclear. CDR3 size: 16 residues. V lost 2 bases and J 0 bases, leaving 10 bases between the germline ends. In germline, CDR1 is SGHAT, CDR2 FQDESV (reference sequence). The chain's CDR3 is CASSLTSSATNEKLFF. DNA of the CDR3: TGTGCCAGCAGCTTAACCTCGTCCGCAACTAATGAAAAACTGTTTTTT.

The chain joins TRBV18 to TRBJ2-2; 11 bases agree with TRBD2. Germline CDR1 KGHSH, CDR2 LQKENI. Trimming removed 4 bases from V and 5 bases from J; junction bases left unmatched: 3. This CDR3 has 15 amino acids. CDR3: CASSQGLAATGELFF. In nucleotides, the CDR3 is TGTGCCAGCTCACAGGGACTAGCGGCTACCGGGGAGCTGTTTTTT.

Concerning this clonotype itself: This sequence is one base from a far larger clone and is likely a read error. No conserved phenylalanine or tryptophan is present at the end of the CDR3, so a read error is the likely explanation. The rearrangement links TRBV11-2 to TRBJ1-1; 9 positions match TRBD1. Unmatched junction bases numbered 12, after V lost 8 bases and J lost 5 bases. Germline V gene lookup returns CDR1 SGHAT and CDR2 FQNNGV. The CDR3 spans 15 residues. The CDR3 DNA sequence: TGTGCCAGCTCTTCACCGACAGGGGGGGAGACTGAAGCTTTCATT. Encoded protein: CASSSPTGGETEAFI.